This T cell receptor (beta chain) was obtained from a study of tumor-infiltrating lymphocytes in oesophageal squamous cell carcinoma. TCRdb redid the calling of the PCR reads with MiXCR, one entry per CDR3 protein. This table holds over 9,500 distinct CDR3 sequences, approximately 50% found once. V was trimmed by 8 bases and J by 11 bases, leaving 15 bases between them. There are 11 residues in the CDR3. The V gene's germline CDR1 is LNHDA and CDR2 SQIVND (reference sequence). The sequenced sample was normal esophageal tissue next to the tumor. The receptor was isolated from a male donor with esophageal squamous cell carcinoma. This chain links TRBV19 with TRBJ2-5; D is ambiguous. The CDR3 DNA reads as TGTGCCAGTCGTGCTTACAATGAGCAGTACTTC. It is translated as CASRAYNEQYF.